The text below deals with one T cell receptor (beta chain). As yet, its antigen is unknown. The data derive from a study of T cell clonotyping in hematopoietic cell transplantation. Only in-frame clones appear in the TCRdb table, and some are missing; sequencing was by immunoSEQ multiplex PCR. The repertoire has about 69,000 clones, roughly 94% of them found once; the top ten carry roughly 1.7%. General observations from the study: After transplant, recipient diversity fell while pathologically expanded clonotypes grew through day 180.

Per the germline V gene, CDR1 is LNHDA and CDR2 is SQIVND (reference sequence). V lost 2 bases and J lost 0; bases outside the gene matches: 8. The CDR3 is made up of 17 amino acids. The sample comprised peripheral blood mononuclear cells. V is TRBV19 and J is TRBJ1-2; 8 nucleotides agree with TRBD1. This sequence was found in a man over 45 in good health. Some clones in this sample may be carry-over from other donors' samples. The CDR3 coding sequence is TGTGCCAGTAGTATACGCGGGACAGGCCCTTCTAACTATGGCTACACCTTC. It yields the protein CASSIRGTGPSNYGYTF.